Each of the 9 T cell receptor beta chains below was sequenced from the same sample in a study of Ad26.COV2.S vaccination and SARS-CoV-2 variants. Clones were sequenced by immunoSEQ multiplex PCR, and TCRdb holds only the in-frame ones, with some missing. The sample has 300,000 to 350,000 clones, 75% to 90% seen once; the top ten hold just under 5%. Treatment noted: about 20 received Ad26.COV2.S at low or high dose, single or two shots; five or six received placebo; per-sample allocation not given. The study sampled participants on day 63 after the first vaccine or placebo injection. Specimen: peripheral blood, collected in a trial of Ad26.COV2.S vaccine versus placebo. These receptors were collected from a person between 18 and 60 years old who received the Ad26.COV2.S COVID-19 vaccine or a placebo.

Here the CDR3 reads CASSPNPNTEAFF. Written as DNA, the CDR3 is TGTGCCAGCTCACCCAATCCCAACACTGAAGCTTTCTTT. The genes are TRBV18 and TRBJ1-1, with D unresolved. CDR3 length equals 13 residues. Germline loops: CDR1 KGHSH, CDR2 LQKENI. The V end was cut by 3 bases, the J end by 2 bases, with 7 bases between.

The V and J genes are TRBV5-4 and TRBJ1-1; D is unresolved. From germline, CDR1 is SGHNT and CDR2 YYREEE (reference sequence). The CDR3 contains 12 residues. Trimming shortened V by 0 bases and J by 5 bases, and 5 bases separated the two germline ends. This CDR3 reads CASSLERTEAFF. The CDR3 DNA sequence: TGTGCCAGCAGCTTGGAAAGGACTGAAGCTTTCTTT.

This chain uses TRBV7-2 with TRBJ1-5, with no clear D. This CDR3 spans 13 amino acids. Germline values: CDR1 SGHTA, CDR2 FQGNSA. Between the trimmed V and J ends, which lost 5 bases and 4 bases, there was a span of 9 bases. CDR3 sequence (DNA): TGTGCCAGCAGCCGATACCTTAATCAGCCCCAGCATTTT. Translating gives CASSRYLNQPQHF.

V usage is TRBV10-2 and J usage is TRBJ2-1, with 16 bases matching TRBD2. V was clipped by 6 bases and J by 4 bases; unmatched bases: 18. CDR1 is WSHSY and CDR2 is SAAADI in the germline V gene. The length of the CDR3 is 21 residues. The CDR3 loop is CASRDYSPGLAGGWSYNEQFF. CDR3 coding DNA: TGCGCCAGCAGGGATTATTCTCCGGGACTAGCGGGAGGGTGGAGTTACAATGAGCAGTTCTTC.

V usage is TRBV11-3 and J usage is TRBJ1-1, with D possibly being TRBD1 (5 bases). The germline CDR1 and CDR2 sequences are SGHNT and YENEEA. The V and J ends lost 5 bases and 8 bases respectively, with 18 bases between them. The CDR3 loop spans 14 amino acids. The CDR3 DNA sequence: TGTGCCAGCAGCCTAGGGCGGGGACTTGGGGAAGCTTTCTTT. This codes for CASSLGRGLGEAFF.

V gene TRBV19 combines with J gene TRBJ1-2; 7 nucleotides align to TRBD1. CDR3 length: 15 amino acids. Germline CDR1 is LNHDA and CDR2 is SQIVND (reference sequence). Trimming at V came to 3 bases and at J to 1 base, leaving 5 bases not matched to a gene. This CDR3 is CASSISRDSNYGYTF. CDR3 nucleotide sequence: TGTGCCAGTAGTATTTCTCGGGACAGTAACTATGGCTACACCTTC.

This chain joins TRBV30 and TRBJ2-1, with D unresolved. V gave up 0 bases and J gave up 0 bases, with 24 bases separating them. This CDR3 is built from 20 residues. Germline V gene data show CDR1 as GTSNPN and CDR2 as SVGIG (reference sequence). CDR3 nucleotides: TGTGCCTGGAGTGTCCCTTTGGGCGGCCGGTTCTCGAGCTCCTACAATGAGCAGTTCTTC. Protein sequence: CAWSVPLGGRFSSSYNEQFF.

This clone was found a few times. Other DNA sequences in the sample encode the same CDR3. This rearrangement joins TRBV3-1 (or the pseudogene TRBV3-2) to TRBJ2-1; no clear D gene. The CDR3 totals 13 residues. V lost 4 bases and J 4 bases, leaving 8 bases between the germline ends. Germline V lookup: CDR1 LGHDT, CDR2 YNNKEL (reference sequence). In DNA form, the CDR3 reads TGTGCCAGCAGCCCGGGCCTGTACAATGAGCAGTTCTTC. Its protein product is CASSPGLYNEQFF.

V gene TRBV29-1 combines with J gene TRBJ1-2, with 7 bases lining up with TRBD1. The ends lost 6 bases at V and 8 bases at J; junction bases unmatched: 9. The germline V gene encodes CDR1 SQVTM and CDR2 ANQGSEA. The length of the CDR3 is 12 residues. CDR3 in DNA: TGCAGCGTCCAAGGACAGGCAGTGGGCTACACCTTC. Its translation: CSVQGQAVGYTF. The variable domain in full, with the rest retrieved from reference TRBV29-1 and TRBJ1-2, is SAVISQKPSRDICQRGTSLTIQCQVDSQVTMMFWYRQQPGQSLTLIATANQGSEATYESGFVIDKFPISRPNLTFSTLTVSNMSPEDSSIYLCSVQGQAVGYTFGSGTRLTVV.